This T cell receptor (beta chain) derives from a study of blood T cell repertoires in COVID-19. Study information: The United States, Italy and Spain were the sources of the acute and convalescent COVID-19 samples.

This clone was seen once. The authors' processing: Amplified reference gene primers provided the basis for estimating nucleated cell counts. Method: immunoSEQ multiplex PCR; TCRdb's copy keeps in-frame clones and lacks some. V and J calls plus clone size are reproduced from that table; the DNA served to infer D and trimming. The table has 80,000 or so clones, 65% to 90% seen once. Sequencing was performed on peripheral blood. This TCR was sampled from a human donor in a cohort sampled during active COVID-19.

CDR3 region: CASSRGGTGPTDTQYF. CDR3 bases: TGTGCCAGTAGTAGAGGTGGGACAGGGCCCACAGATACGCAGTATTTT. The chain couples TRBV19 to TRBJ2-3; 9 bases are a match to TRBD1. The V and J ends lost 4 bases and 2 bases, in that order; junction bases with no gene match: 7. The CDR3 is 16 residues long. The germline V gene encodes CDR1 LNHDA and CDR2 SQIVND (reference sequence).